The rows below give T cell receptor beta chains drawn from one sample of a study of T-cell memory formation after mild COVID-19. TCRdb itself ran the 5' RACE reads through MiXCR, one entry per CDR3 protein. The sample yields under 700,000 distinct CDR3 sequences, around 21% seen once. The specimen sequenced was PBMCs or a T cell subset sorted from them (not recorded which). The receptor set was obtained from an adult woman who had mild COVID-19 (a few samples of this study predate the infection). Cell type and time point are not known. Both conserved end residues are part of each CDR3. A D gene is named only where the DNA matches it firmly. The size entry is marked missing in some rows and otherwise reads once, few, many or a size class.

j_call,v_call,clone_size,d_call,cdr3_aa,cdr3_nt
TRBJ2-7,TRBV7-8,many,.,CASSYRRNSYEQYF,TGTGCCAGCAGCTATCGGCGGAACTCCTACGAGCAGTACTTC
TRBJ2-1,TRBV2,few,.,CASTDFNEQFF,TGTGCCAGCACCGATTTCAATGAGCAGTTCTTC
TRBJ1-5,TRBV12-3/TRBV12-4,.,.,CASSLTDQPQHF,TGTGCCAGCAGTTTGACTGATCAGCCCCAGCATTTT
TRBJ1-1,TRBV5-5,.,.,CASSLDVNTEAFF,TGTGCCAGCAGCTTGGATGTGAACACTGAAGCTTTCTTT
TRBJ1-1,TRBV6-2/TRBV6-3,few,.,CASTRTVNTEAFF,TGTGCCAGCACCCGTACGGTGAACACTGAAGCTTTCTTT
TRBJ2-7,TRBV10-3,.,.,CAISDLLYEQYF,TGTGCCATCAGTGACCTCCTCTACGAGCAGTACTTC
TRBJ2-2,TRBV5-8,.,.,CASSLGHSNTGELFF,TGTGCCAGCAGCTTAGGACACTCTAACACCGGGGAGCTGTTTTTT
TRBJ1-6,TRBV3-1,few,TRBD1,CASSQNTGGGNSPLHF,TGTGCCAGCAGCCAAAATACAGGGGGCGGTAATTCACCCCTCCACTTT
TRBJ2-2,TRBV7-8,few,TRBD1,CASSRLAGGVGELFF,TGTGCCAGCAGCCGCTTGGCAGGGGGTGTCGGGGAGCTGTTTTTT
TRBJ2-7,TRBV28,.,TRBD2,CASSLGPPGLAGRYEQYF,TGTGCCAGCAGTTTGGGCCCCCCGGGACTAGCGGGCCGCTACGAGCAGTACTTC
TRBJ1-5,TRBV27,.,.,CASSSLGLNSNQPQHF,TGTGCCAGCAGTTCCCTAGGACTTAATAGCAATCAGCCCCAGCATTTT
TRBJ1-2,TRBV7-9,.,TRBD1,CAGSSPVDREDGYTF,TGTGCCGGCAGCTCCCCAGTTGACAGGGAAGATGGCTACACCTTC
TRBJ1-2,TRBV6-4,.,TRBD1,CASRRDRGDGYTF,TGTGCCAGCAGGAGGGACAGGGGGGATGGCTACACCTTC
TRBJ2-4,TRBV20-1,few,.,CSARWQNENIQYF,TGCAGTGCTAGATGGCAGAATGAAAACATTCAGTACTTC
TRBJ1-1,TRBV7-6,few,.,CASSSIRGFGTEAFF,TGTGCCAGCAGCTCCATCCGAGGCTTTGGCACTGAAGCTTTCTTT
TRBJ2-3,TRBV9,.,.,CASKGPSETDTQYF,TGTGCCAGCAAAGGTCCTAGCGAGACAGATACGCAGTATTTT
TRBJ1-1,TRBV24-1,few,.,CATSDLKYTEAFF,TGTGCCACCAGTGATCTAAAGTACACTGAAGCTTTCTTT
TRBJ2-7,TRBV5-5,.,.,CASIIEGVPSYEQYF,TGTGCCAGCATCATTGAGGGGGTTCCCTCCTACGAGCAGTACTTC
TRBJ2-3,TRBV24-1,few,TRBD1,CATSDRDRVRETDTQYF,TGTGCCACCAGTGATCGGGACAGGGTGAGAGAGACAGATACGCAGTATTTT
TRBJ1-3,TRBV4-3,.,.,CASSDSSGGNTIYF,TGCGCCAGCAGCGACAGCTCAGGTGGAAACACCATATATTTT
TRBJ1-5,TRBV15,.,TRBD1,CATSREGQGPELSNQPQHF,TGTGCCACCAGCAGAGAGGGACAGGGGCCTGAACTTAGCAATCAGCCCCAGCATTTT
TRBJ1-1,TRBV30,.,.,CAWSVAWGTTEAFF,TGTGCCTGGAGTGTAGCTTGGGGGACCACTGAAGCTTTCTTT
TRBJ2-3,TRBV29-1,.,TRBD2,CSVGSSGRGDTQYF,TGCAGCGTTGGATCTAGCGGGAGAGGAGATACGCAGTATTTT
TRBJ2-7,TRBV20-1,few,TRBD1,CSAPGQKSYEQYF,TGCAGTGCGCCGGGACAGAAATCCTACGAGCAGTACTTC
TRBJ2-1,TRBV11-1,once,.,CASSFRAGRDNEQFF,TGTGCCAGCAGCTTCAGGGCTGGGAGAGACAATGAGCAGTTCTTC
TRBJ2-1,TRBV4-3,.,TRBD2,CASSQGGLAPYNEQFF,TGCGCCAGCAGCCAAGGAGGACTAGCGCCCTACAATGAGCAGTTCTTC
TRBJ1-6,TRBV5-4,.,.,CASSLAPGSPLHF,TGTGCCAGCAGCTTGGCACCCGGTTCACCCCTCCACTTT
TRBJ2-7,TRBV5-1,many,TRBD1,CASSLDRAYEQYF,TGTGCCAGCAGTTTGGACAGGGCCTACGAGCAGTACTTC